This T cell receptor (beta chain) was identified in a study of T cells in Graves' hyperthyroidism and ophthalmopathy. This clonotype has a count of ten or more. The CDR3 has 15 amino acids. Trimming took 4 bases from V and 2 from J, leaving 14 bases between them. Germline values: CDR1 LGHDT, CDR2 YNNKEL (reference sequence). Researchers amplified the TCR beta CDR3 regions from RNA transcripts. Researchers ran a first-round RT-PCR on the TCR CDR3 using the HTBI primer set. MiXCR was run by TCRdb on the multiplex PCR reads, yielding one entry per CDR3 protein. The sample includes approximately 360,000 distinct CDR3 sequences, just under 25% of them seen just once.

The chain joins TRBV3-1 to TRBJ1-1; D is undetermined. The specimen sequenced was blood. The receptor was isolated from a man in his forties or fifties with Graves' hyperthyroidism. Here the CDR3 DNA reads TGTGCCAGCAGCCTCCTACAATTCCCTAACACTGAAGCTTTCTTT. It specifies CASSLLQFPNTEAFF.